The T cell receptor (beta chain) under discussion was sequenced for a study of blood T cell repertoires in COVID-19. TCRdb keeps only in-frame clones here, not all; method: immunoSEQ multiplex PCR. This sample has some 120,000 clones, with 82% found just once. Trimming cost V 3 bases and J 7 bases, with 10 bases left between them. The V gene's germline CDR1 is SGHRS and CDR2 YFSETQ. This CDR3 has 13 amino acids. The receptor was isolated from an older man with active or convalescent COVID-19. V usage is TRBV5-1 and J usage is TRBJ2-2, with D possibly matching TRBD1 (6 bases). The material sequenced was peripheral blood. The CDR3 DNA reads TGCGCCAGCAGCTCCCAGGGGAACGGGGAGCTGTTTTTT. This codes for CASSSQGNGELFF.